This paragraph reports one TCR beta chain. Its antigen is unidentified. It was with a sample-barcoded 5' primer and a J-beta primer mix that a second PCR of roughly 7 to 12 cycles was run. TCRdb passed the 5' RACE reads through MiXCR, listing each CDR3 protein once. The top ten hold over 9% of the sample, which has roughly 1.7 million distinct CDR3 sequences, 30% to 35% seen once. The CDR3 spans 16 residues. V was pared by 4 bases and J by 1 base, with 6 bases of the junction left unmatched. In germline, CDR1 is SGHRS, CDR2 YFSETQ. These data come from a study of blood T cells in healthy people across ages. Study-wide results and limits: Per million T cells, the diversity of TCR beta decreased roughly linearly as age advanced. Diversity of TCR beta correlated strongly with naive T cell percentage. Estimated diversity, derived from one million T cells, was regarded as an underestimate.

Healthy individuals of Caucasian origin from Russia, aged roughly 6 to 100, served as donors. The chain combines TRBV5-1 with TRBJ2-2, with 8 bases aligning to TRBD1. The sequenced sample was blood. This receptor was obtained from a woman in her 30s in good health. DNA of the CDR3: TGCGCCAGCAGCGCAAGGACAGGGAGGAACACCGGGGAGCTGTTTTTT. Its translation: CASSARTGRNTGELFF.